The subject of this entry is one TCR beta chain. Its specificity is not known. This sample is drawn from a study of lymphopenia after photon versus proton radiotherapy. Whole-study findings and limits: In patients who died, overall survival fell as post-nadir TCR diversity dropped more. Under photons, naive T cells and diversity fell while effector/memory populations rose. After lymphocyte nadir, photon-treated repertoires showed oligoclonal expansion, especially CD8+ Temra. Better survival with proton therapy was suggested as possible, not demonstrated.

Some clones are missing from TCRdb's copy, which holds only in-frame ones; the method was immunoSEQ multiplex PCR. The sample lists 160,000 or so clones, approximately 90% occurring once. V lost 0 bases to trimming and J lost 5 bases, with 2 bases between them. The CDR3 totals 11 residues. Per the germline V gene, CDR1 is MNHGY and CDR2 is SVAAGI. Sequences were derived from peripheral blood, sampled from a patient treated with photon-based radiotherapy. The V and J genes are TRBV6-9 and TRBJ2-7; no clear D gene. The clonotype was recovered from a man aged 50 or older with gastric cancer. CDR3 in amino acids: CASSYSHEQYF. CDR3 nucleotides: TGTGCCAGCAGTTATTCGCACGAGCAGTACTTC.